These 2 T cell receptor beta chains were sequenced from one sample in a study of siplizumab effects on memory and regulatory T cells. The repertoire was sequenced with immunoSEQ multiplex PCR; TCRdb's copy has only in-frame clones and lacks some. This table holds roughly 100,000 clones, 93% found once. The sample taken for sequencing was Tregs sorted from blood. The receptors were sampled from a human donor in good health.

The rearrangement uses TRBV7-2 and TRBJ2-1; maybe TRBD1 (5 bases). The CDR3 has 14 amino acids. In germline, CDR1 is SGHTA, CDR2 FQGNSA. The V end was cut by 4 bases, the J end by 4 bases, with 11 bases between. The CDR3, as DNA: TGTGCCAGCAGCTACTCGAACAGGTACAATGAGCAGTTCTTC. Translation: CASSYSNRYNEQFF.

V usage is TRBV5-4 and J usage is TRBJ1-2; 7 bases fit TRBD1. The CDR3 consists of 14 residues. V was clipped by 4 bases and J by 2 bases; unmatched bases: 5. Germline values: CDR1 SGHNT, CDR2 YYREEE (reference sequence). DNA of the CDR3: TGTGCCAGCAGCGGAAGACAGGGCAACTATGGCTACACCTTC. This encodes CASSGRQGNYGYTF.